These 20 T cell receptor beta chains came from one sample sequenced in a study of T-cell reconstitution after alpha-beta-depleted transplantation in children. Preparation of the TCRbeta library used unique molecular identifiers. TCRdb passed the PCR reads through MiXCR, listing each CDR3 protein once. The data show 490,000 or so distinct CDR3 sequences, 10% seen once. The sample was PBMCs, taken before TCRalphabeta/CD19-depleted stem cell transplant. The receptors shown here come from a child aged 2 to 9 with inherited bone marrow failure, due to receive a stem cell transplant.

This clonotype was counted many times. This CDR3 reads CASSFLALPSYNEQFF. The CDR3 nucleotides read TGTGCCAGCAGCTTTTTAGCCCTCCCCTCCTACAATGAGCAGTTCTTC. The V call is TRBV7-2, the J call TRBJ2-1; the D is unclear. V was pared by 3 bases and J by 0 bases, with 12 bases between. Germline-derived CDR1 and CDR2 are SGHTA and FQGNSA. This CDR3 spans 16 amino acids.

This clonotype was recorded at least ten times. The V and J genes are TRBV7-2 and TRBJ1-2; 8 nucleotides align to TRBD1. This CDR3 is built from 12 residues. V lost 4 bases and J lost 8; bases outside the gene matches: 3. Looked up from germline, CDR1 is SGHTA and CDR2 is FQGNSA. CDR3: CASSSTGVGYTF. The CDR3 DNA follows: TGTGCCAGCAGCTCGACAGGGGTCGGCTACACCTTC.

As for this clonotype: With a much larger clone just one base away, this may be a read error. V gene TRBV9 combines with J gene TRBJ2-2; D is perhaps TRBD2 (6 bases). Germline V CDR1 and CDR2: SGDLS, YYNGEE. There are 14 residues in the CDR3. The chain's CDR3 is CASSVSGAAGDLFF. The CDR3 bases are TGTGCCAGCAGCGTATCGGGAGCCGCCGGGGACCTGTTTTTT.

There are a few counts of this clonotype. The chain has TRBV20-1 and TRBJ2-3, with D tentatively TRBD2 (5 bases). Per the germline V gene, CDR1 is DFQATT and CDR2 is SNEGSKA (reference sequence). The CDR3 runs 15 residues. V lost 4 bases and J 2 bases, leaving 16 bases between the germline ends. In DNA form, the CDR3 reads TGCAGTGCTAAACCTCGGAGGTCCTCCACAGATACGCAGTATTTT. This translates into CSAKPRRSSTDTQYF.

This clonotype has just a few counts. The chain's CDR3 is CASSPQGGPSNEQFF. The CDR3 DNA is TGTGCCAGCAGCCCACAGGGGGGACCAAGCAATGAGCAGTTCTTC. The chain employs TRBV7-2 and TRBJ2-1, with TRBD1 identical over 8 bases. The junction had 9 bases not matched to a gene; V was cut back by 5 bases and J by 6 bases. The CDR3 contains 15 residues. Germline assignment: CDR1 SGHTA and CDR2 FQGNSA.

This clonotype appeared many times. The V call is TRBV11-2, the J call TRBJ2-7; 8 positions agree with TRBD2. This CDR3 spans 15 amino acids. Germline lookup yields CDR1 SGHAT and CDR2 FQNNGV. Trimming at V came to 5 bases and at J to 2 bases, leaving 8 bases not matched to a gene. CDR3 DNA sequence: TGTGCCAGCAGCCTCTATAGCGGGAAGACCTACGAGCAGTACTTC. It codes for CASSLYSGKTYEQYF.

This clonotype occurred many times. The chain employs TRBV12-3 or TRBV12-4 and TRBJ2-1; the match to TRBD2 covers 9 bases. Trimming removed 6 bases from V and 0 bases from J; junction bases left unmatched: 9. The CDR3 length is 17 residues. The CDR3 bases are TGTGCCAGCAGCCTCGGACTAGCGTCAAGCTCCTACAATGAGCAGTTCTTC. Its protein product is CASSLGLASSSYNEQFF.

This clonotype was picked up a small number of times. Here the CDR3 DNA reads TGTGCCAGCAGGGGGCTGGGTGGGGTGCTGGCGGGAGTTTACGAGCAGTACTTC. This sequence encodes CASRGLGGVLAGVYEQYF. The V gene is TRBV2, the J gene TRBJ2-7; 7 positions agree with TRBD2. CDR1 and CDR2 from the germline V gene are SNHLY and FYNNEI. The CDR3 has 18 amino acids. V gave up 6 bases and J gave up 4 bases; unmatched junction bases: 21.

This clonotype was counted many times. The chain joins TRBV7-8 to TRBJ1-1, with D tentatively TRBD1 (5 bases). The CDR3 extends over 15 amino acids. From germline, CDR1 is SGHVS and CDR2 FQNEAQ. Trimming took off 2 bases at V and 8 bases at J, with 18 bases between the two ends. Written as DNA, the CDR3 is TGTGCCAGCAGCTTAAATTTCGAGGAGTGGGACGAAGCTTTCTTT. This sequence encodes CASSLNFEEWDEAFF.

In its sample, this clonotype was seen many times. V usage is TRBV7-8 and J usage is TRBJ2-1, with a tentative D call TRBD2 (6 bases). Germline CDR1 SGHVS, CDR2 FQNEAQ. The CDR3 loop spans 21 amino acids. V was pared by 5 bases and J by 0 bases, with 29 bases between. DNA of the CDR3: TGTGCCAGCAGCCACCCGGGCCCCAACGGGACTCCCCGAAGCTCCTACAATGAGCAGTTCTTC. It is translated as CASSHPGPNGTPRSSYNEQFF.

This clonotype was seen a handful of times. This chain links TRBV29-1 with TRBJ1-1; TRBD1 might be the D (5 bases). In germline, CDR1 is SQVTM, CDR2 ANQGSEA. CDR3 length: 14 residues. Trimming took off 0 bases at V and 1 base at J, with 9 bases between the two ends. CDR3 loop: CSVEEGRENTEAFF. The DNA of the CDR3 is TGCAGCGTTGAAGAAGGCAGGGAGAACACTGAAGCTTTCTTT.

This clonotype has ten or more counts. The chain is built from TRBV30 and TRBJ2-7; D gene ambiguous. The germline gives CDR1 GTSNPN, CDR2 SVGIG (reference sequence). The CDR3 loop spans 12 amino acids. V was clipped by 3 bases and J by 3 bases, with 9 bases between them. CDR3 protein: CAWSGTFYEQYF. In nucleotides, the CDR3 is TGTGCCTGGAGCGGAACCTTCTACGAGCAGTACTTC.

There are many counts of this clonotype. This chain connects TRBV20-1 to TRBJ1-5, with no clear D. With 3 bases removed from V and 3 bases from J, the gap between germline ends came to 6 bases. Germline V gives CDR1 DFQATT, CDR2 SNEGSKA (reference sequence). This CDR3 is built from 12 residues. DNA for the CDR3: TGCAGTGCTAGGACGGTCAATCAGCCCCAGCATTTT. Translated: CSARTVNQPQHF.

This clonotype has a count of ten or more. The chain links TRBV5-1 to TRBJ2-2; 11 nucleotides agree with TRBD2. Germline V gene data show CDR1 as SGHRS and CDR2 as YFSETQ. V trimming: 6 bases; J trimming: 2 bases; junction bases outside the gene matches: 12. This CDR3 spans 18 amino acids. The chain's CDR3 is CASTSHLAGGPNTGELFF. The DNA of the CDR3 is TGCGCCAGCACCTCCCATCTAGCGGGAGGCCCTAACACCGGGGAGCTGTTTTTT.

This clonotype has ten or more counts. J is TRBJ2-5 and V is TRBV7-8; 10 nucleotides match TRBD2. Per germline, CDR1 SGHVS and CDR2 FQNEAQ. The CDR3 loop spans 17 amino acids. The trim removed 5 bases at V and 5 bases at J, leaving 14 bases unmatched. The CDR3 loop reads CASSRRSSGRIGETQYF. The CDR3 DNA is TGTGCCAGCAGCCGCCGTAGTAGCGGGAGGATAGGGGAGACCCAGTACTTC.

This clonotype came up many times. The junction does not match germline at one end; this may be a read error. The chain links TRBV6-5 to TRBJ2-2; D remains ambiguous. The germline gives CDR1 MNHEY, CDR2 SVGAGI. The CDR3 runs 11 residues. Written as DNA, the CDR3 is TGTGCCAGCAGTAACAGCGGGGAGCTGTTTTTT. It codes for CASSNSGELFF.

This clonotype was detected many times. CDR3 sequence: CATSAAWSYGYTF. The CDR3 coding sequence is TGTGCCACCAGTGCCGCATGGAGCTATGGCTACACCTTC. J is TRBJ1-2 and V is TRBV24-1; D ambiguous. CDR1 is KGHDR and CDR2 is SFDVKD in the germline V gene. V was pared by 5 bases and J by 4 bases, with 10 bases between. The CDR3 extends over 13 amino acids.

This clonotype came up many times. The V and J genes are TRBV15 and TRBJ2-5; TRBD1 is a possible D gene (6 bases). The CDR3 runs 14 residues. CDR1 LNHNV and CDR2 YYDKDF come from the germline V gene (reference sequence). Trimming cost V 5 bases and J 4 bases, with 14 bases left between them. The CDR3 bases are TGTGCCACCAGCCCCGCAGGGGTGGCAGAGACCCAGTACTTC. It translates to CATSPAGVAETQYF.

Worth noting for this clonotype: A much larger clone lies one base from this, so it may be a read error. CDR3 DNA: TGTGCCACCAGCATGGGCAGGGCAAACGAGCAGTACTTC. It encodes CATSMGRANEQYF. The V gene is TRBV15, the J gene TRBJ2-7; D possibly corresponds to TRBD1 (5 bases). Germline lookup yields CDR1 LNHNV and CDR2 YYDKDF (reference sequence). CDR3 length: 13 residues. V dropped 4 bases and J dropped 5 bases, with 12 bases sitting between them. Full variable domain (outside the CDR3, taken from reference TRBV15 and TRBJ2-7): DAMVIQNPRYQVTQFGKPVTLSCSQTLNHNVMYWYQQKSSQAPKLLFHYYDKDFNNEADTPDNFQSRRPNTSFCFLDIRSPGLGDTAMYLCATSMGRANEQYFGPGTRLTVT.

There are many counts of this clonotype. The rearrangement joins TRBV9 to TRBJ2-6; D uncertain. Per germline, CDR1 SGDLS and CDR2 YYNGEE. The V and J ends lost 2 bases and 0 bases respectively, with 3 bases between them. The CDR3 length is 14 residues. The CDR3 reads CASSVYSGANVLTF. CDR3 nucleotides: TGTGCCAGCAGCGTGTACTCTGGGGCCAACGTCCTGACTTTC.